This entry describes one T cell receptor beta chain. Its specificity is not known. Each sample's input was around 250 ng genomic DNA, roughly 38,000 genome equivalents. This record comes from a study of T cell clusters in autoimmune cytopenias. Study-wide background: A median of about 49,000 TRB reads per sample yielded a median around 2,000 distinct clonotypes. Broader study findings: Primary autoimmune cytopenia patients appeared to lack physiological T cell clusters present in healthy donors. Exclusive TRB clusters were about 2.8-fold more numerous in healthy donors than in active autoimmune hepatitis.

One tube held mixed TRB-A and TRB-B primer pools for touch-down PCR. Using the multiplex PCR reads, TCRdb records one entry per CDR3 protein without DNA. The listing contains fewer than 3,000 distinct CDR3 sequences. The length of the CDR3 is 14 residues. Germline V gene lookup returns CDR1 SEHNR and CDR2 FQNEAQ (reference sequence). The chain recombines TRBV7-9 with TRBJ2-3; no DNA is available, so the TRBD1 call from TCRdb remains unchecked. The source is a human donor with an autoimmune cytopenia, with autoimmune hepatitis or in good health (not recorded which). The sequenced material came from peripheral blood. CDR3 in amino acids: CASSFTGGTDTQYF.